Listed here are 28 T cell receptor beta chains from one sample, sequenced in a study of T cells after yellow fever vaccination. Each CDR3 protein is one row after TCRdb ran MiXCR on the 5' RACE reads. The top ten clones hold approximately 1.1% of a sample with 200,000 to 300,000 distinct CDR3 sequences, roughly 6.8% of them seen once. Specimen: CD4+ T cells sorted from PBMCs, collected on the day of the yellow fever booster vaccination. Receptors were obtained from a man in his thirties or forties who received the YFV17D yellow fever vaccine.

The sample holds a few counts of this clonotype. This chain connects TRBV20-1 to TRBJ2-5; TRBD2 might be the D (5 bases). CDR3 length equals 11 residues. Trimming took off 6 bases at V and 5 bases at J, with 10 bases between the two ends. Germline V gives CDR1 DFQATT, CDR2 SNEGSKA (reference sequence). CDR3 region: CSALLGETQYF. The CDR3 region has the DNA TGCAGTGCGCTACTAGGCGAGACCCAGTACTTC.

This clonotype has ten or more counts. The genes are TRBV4-3 and TRBJ2-1; 7 bases agree with TRBD2. CDR1 and CDR2 (germline): LGHNA, YSLEER. J was trimmed by 6 bases and V by 1 base; bases with no gene match: 6. The CDR3 totals 15 residues. This CDR3 is CASSQVGREGNEQFF. The CDR3 DNA is TGCGCCAGCAGCCAAGTGGGCAGGGAGGGCAATGAGCAGTTCTTC.

Ten or more counts support this clonotype. The CDR3 DNA reads TGCAGTGCTAGATCAGATAGGGTCAGGGCCCAGCATTTT. It specifies CSARSDRVRAQHF. The genes are TRBV20-1 and TRBJ1-5, with a possible D match to TRBD1 (5 bases). The V gene's germline CDR1 is DFQATT and CDR2 SNEGSKA (reference sequence). The CDR3 sequence is 13 residues long. V lost 2 bases to trimming and J lost 11 bases, with 16 bases between them.

This clonotype came up a few times. The chain is built from TRBV15 and TRBJ2-7; 7 positions match TRBD2. This CDR3 comprises 15 residues. V trimming: 1 base; J trimming: 3 bases; junction bases outside the gene matches: 6. In germline, CDR1 is LNHNV, CDR2 YYDKDF (reference sequence). CDR3: CATSRGASGNYEQYF. CDR3 nucleotides: TGTGCCACCAGCAGAGGGGCTAGCGGCAACTACGAGCAGTACTTC.

Here the CDR3 reads CSAIRQGAYEQYF. CDR3 DNA sequence: TGCAGTGCTATAAGACAGGGGGCGTACGAGCAGTACTTC. The chain is built from TRBV20-1 and TRBJ2-7; 10 nucleotides align to TRBD1. The CDR3 loop spans 13 amino acids. CDR1 and CDR2 (germline): DFQATT, SNEGSKA (reference sequence). Trimming removed 4 bases from V and 4 bases from J; junction bases left unmatched: 4.

This clonotype occurred many times. CDR3 loop: CASSLDRVRGNTEAFF. In DNA form, the CDR3 reads TGTGCCAGCAGCTTAGACAGGGTGAGGGGGAACACTGAAGCTTTCTTT. This chain uses TRBV7-2 with TRBJ1-1; perhaps TRBD1 as D (6 bases). Germline V gene sequence: CDR1 SGHTA, CDR2 FQGNSA. V lost 1 base and J lost 1, with 13 bases in between. The CDR3 is 16 residues long.

This clonotype was picked up a small number of times. V and J are TRBV2 and TRBJ2-7; TRBD1 might be the D (5 bases). The germline gives CDR1 SNHLY, CDR2 FYNNEI. This CDR3 is built from 15 residues. V was clipped by 1 base and J by 2 bases, with 12 bases between them. In DNA, the CDR3 is TGTGCCAGCAGTGAAGGCGGCAGGGCGCCCTACGAGCAGTACTTC. This sequence encodes CASSEGGRAPYEQYF.

The sample holds a few counts of this clonotype. The CDR3: CASSFGRMEAQYF. The CDR3, as DNA: TGTGCCAGCAGCTTTGGGCGGATGGAGGCCCAGTACTTC. The rearrangement links TRBV7-2 to TRBJ2-5; possible D gene TRBD2, 5 bases. CDR1 SGHTA and CDR2 FQGNSA come from the germline V gene. The CDR3 is made up of 13 amino acids. With 3 bases removed from V and 9 bases from J, the gap between germline ends came to 14 bases.

This clonotype was found many times. The chain recombines TRBV18 with TRBJ1-5, with D possibly TRBD1 on 6 matching bases. Germline values: CDR1 KGHSH, CDR2 LQKENI. V lost 2 bases, J lost 2 bases, and 10 bases lay in between. CDR3 size: 15 residues. As DNA, the CDR3 is TGTGCCAGCTCACCAGAGGCAGGGGGCAATCAGCCCCAGCATTTT. Its protein is CASSPEAGGNQPQHF.

This rearrangement joins TRBV7-2 to TRBJ1-5; the match to TRBD1 covers 10 bases. The germline V gene has CDR1 SGHTA and CDR2 FQGNSA. V was pared by 5 bases and J by 4 bases, with 11 bases of the junction left unmatched. The CDR3 contains 17 residues. The CDR3 here is CASSPRPGQGTNQPQHF. The CDR3 bases are TGTGCCAGCAGCCCCCGCCCGGGACAGGGGACTAATCAGCCCCAGCATTTT.

This clonotype was seen repeatedly, ten times or more. The J gene is TRBJ1-2, the V gene TRBV6-5; TRBD1 matches at 8 bases. J was trimmed by 7 bases and V by 4 bases; bases with no gene match: 8. CDR1 is MNHEY and CDR2 is SVGAGI in the germline V gene. The CDR3 is 14 residues long. This chain's CDR3 is CASSFDRQGSGYTF. The CDR3 nucleotides are TGTGCCAGCAGTTTCGACCGACAGGGGAGTGGCTACACCTTC.

V is TRBV10-3 and J is TRBJ2-3; D is possibly TRBD1 or TRBD2 (7 bases each). This CDR3 is 15 amino acids long. The V and J ends lost 6 bases and 2 bases respectively, with 15 bases between them. CDR1 is ENHRY, CDR2 SYGVKD, per germline. The CDR3 bases are TGTGCCATCAGGGGGGGGACAGCCTTCACAGATACGCAGTATTTT. Protein sequence: CAIRGGTAFTDTQYF.

This clonotype was recorded a few times. The CDR3 sequence: CASSVDRASSYEQYF. DNA for the CDR3: TGTGCCAGCAGCGTGGACAGGGCGAGCTCCTACGAGCAGTACTTC. This sequence joins TRBV6-5 and TRBJ2-7; TRBD1 aligns across 8 bases. CDR1 and CDR2 from the germline V gene are MNHEY and SVGAGI. The CDR3 covers 15 residues. Trimming took 6 bases from V and 0 from J; bases not matched to a gene: 7.

The chain combines TRBV29-1 with TRBJ2-1, with D tentatively TRBD1 (5 bases). Trimming took off 3 bases at V and 12 bases at J, with 21 bases between the two ends. Germline V gene data show CDR1 as SQVTM and CDR2 as ANQGSEA. This CDR3 is 14 amino acids long. The CDR3 bases are TGCAGCGTTGAGGCGCTAGAATCTGGTGGGGCGCAGTTCTTC. It encodes CSVEALESGGAQFF.

On this clonotype itself: Being one base from a much bigger clone, this may be a read error. This chain joins TRBV15 and TRBJ2-7; D is unresolved. The CDR3 is 13 residues long. The germline CDR1 and CDR2 sequences are LNHNV and YYDKDF (reference sequence). CDR3 region: CATCRSKAYEQYF. The CDR3 bases are TGTGCCACCTGCAGATCCAAAGCATACGAGCAGTACTTC. Combining the CDR3 with reference TRBV15 and TRBJ2-7 gives the whole variable domain DAMVIQNPRYQVTQFGKPVTLSCSQTLNHNVMYWYQQKSSQAPKLLFHYYDKDFNNEADTPDNFQSRRPNTSFCFLDIRSPGLGDTAMYLCATCRSKAYEQYFGPGTRLTVT.

This clonotype was detected many times. The V gene is TRBV7-2, the J gene TRBJ2-7; TRBD1 is a possible D gene (5 bases). This CDR3 is 15 amino acids long. The germline V and J ends were trimmed by 1 base and 0 bases, with 10 bases remaining between them. CDR1 is SGHTA and CDR2 is FQGNSA in the germline V gene. DNA of the CDR3: TGTGCCAGCAGCTTAGGGTGGGGCGTCTCCTACGAGCAGTACTTC. Protein: CASSLGWGVSYEQYF.

Only one count was recorded for this clonotype. The chain recombines TRBV20-1 with TRBJ1-3, with D unresolved. The V gene lost 2 bases and the J gene lost 2 bases, with 10 bases spanning the gap. The germline CDR1 and CDR2 sequences are DFQATT and SNEGSKA (reference sequence). This CDR3 is built from 14 residues. CDR3 in amino acids: CSARTLSAGNTIYF. CDR3 sequence (DNA): TGCAGTGCTAGAACTCTAAGTGCTGGAAACACCATATATTTT.

This clonotype occurred many times. The chain joins TRBV9 to TRBJ2-3; 7 positions match TRBD2. CDR1 is SGDLS, CDR2 YYNGEE, per germline. There are 16 residues in the CDR3. V was pared by 4 bases and J by 2 bases, with 10 bases of the junction left unmatched. CDR3 sequence: CASSPKAGKTTDTQYF. CDR3 nucleotides: TGTGCCAGCAGCCCCAAAGCGGGGAAAACCACAGATACGCAGTATTTT.

J is TRBJ2-7 and V is TRBV30; 12 bases are a match to TRBD1. The CDR3 runs to 17 residues. Losses at the gene ends were 1 base for V and 3 bases for J; bases not matched to a gene: 10. In germline, CDR1 is GTSNPN, CDR2 SVGIG (reference sequence). CDR3 DNA: TGTGCCTGGAGTGGGGGACAGGGGGCTGGAAATTACTACGAGCAGTACTTC. It codes for CAWSGGQGAGNYYEQYF.

V is TRBV14 and J is TRBJ2-3, with 9 bases matching TRBD2. Germline CDR1 SGHDN, CDR2 FVKESK. V was clipped by 4 bases and J by 8 bases; unmatched bases: 13. CDR3 size: 16 residues. This chain's CDR3 is CASSPLGLAGAGTQYF. CDR3 nucleotide sequence: TGTGCCAGCAGCCCCCTGGGGTTAGCGGGAGCAGGTACGCAGTATTTT. Based on the CDR3 plus reference TRBV14 and TRBJ2-3, the full variable domain is EAGVTQFPSHSVIEKGQTVTLRCDPISGHDNLYWYRRVMGKEIKFLLHFVKESKQDESGMPNNRFLAERTGGTYSTLKVQPAELEDSGVYFCASSPLGLAGAGTQYFGPGTRLTVL.

This clonotype appeared many times. This chain links TRBV12-3 or TRBV12-4 with TRBJ1-6; D gene uncertain. Between the trimmed V and J ends, which lost 3 bases and 14 bases, there was a span of 5 bases. CDR3 length: 10 amino acids. The CDR3 coding sequence is TGTGCCAGCAGTTTGACGGCCCTCCACTTT. Its translation: CASSLTALHF.

The genes are TRBV5-1 and TRBJ2-7; 8 bases are shared with TRBD2. The ends lost 7 bases at V and 3 bases at J; junction bases unmatched: 9. The CDR3 spans 14 residues. The V gene's germline CDR1 is SGHRS and CDR2 YFSETQ. The CDR3 DNA reads as TGCGCCAGCCGATTCGGGACTAGTGGCTACGAGCAGTACTTC. It encodes CASRFGTSGYEQYF.

Many counts were recorded for this clonotype. Here the CDR3 reads CASSNSQGARSEQFF. CDR3 coding DNA: TGTGCCAGCAGCAACAGCCAAGGGGCGAGATCCGAGCAGTTCTTC. The gene calls are TRBV3-1 and TRBJ2-1, with D maybe TRBD1 (5 bases). Germline V gene sequence: CDR1 LGHDT, CDR2 YNNKEL (reference sequence). V lost 5 bases and J lost 10, with 21 bases in between. The CDR3 covers 15 residues.

This clonotype was observed at least ten times. This sequence joins TRBV20-1 and TRBJ2-1; 10 bases agree with TRBD1. Germline loops: CDR1 DFQATT, CDR2 SNEGSKA (reference sequence). The trim removed 0 bases at V and 9 bases at J, leaving 11 bases unmatched. The CDR3 is 16 residues long. In DNA, the CDR3 is TGCAGTGCTAGAGATTTTCGTGACAGGGGGCGCTTTGAGCAGTTCTTC. Protein product: CSARDFRDRGRFEQFF.

This clonotype was found a few times. The chain recombines TRBV4-1 with TRBJ2-5, with D perhaps matching TRBD1 (5 bases). The CDR3 runs to 15 residues. With 4 bases removed from V and 4 bases from J, the gap between germline ends came to 16 bases. The V gene's germline CDR1 is MGHRA and CDR2 YSYEKL. The CDR3 sequence: CASSLQKGVGETQYF. In DNA, the CDR3 is TGCGCCAGCAGCCTCCAGAAAGGGGTAGGAGAGACCCAGTACTTC.

Many counts were recorded for this clonotype. The J gene is TRBJ2-7, the V gene TRBV29-1, with D perhaps TRBD1 or TRBD2 (6 bases each). This CDR3 is 14 amino acids long. CDR1 SQVTM and CDR2 ANQGSEA come from the germline V gene. V was shortened by 0 bases and J by 1 base, with 10 bases between the two germline ends. CDR3 sequence reads: CSVEDLGGSYEQYF. CDR3 DNA: TGCAGCGTTGAAGATCTAGGGGGGTCCTACGAGCAGTACTTC.

This clonotype appeared many times. The rearrangement joins TRBV6-2 or TRBV6-3 to TRBJ2-1; 13 nucleotides match TRBD2. CDR1 and CDR2 from the germline V gene are MNHEY and SVGEGT. This CDR3 is built from 15 residues. V lost 6 bases to trimming and J lost 9 bases; unmatched junction nucleotides: 8. The CDR3 loop is CASSQGTSGTFEQFF. Here the CDR3 DNA reads TGTGCCAGCAGCCAGGGGACTAGCGGGACTTTTGAGCAGTTCTTC.

In its sample, this clonotype was seen many times. The rearrangement uses TRBV5-6 and TRBJ2-1, with 11 bases lining up with TRBD2. CDR3 size: 15 residues. Germline V gene lookup returns CDR1 SGHDT and CDR2 YYEEEE. J lost 6 bases, V lost 2 bases, and 4 bases had no gene match. CDR3 DNA: TGTGCCAGCAGCTTTAGCGGGAGGGTCCTCAATGAGCAGTTCTTC. As protein: CASSFSGRVLNEQFF.